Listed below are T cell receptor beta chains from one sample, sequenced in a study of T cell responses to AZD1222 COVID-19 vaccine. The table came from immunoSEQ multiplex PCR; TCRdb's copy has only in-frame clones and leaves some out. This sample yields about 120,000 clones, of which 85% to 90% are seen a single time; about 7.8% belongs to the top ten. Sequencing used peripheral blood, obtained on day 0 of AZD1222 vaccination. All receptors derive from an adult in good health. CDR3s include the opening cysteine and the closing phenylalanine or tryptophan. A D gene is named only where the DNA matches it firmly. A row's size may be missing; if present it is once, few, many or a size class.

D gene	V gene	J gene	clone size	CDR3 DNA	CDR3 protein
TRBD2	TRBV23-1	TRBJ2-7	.	TGCGCCAGCAGGCTAGCGGGAGAGGAGCAGTACTTC	CASRLAGEEQYF
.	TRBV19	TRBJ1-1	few	TGTGCCAGTAGTATCGGGGGGGGCACTGAAGCTTTCTTT	CASSIGGGTEAFF
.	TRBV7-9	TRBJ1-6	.	TGTGCCAGCAGCGGAGGGAGGTCCCTCCACTTT	CASSGGRSLHF
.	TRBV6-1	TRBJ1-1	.	TGTGCCAGCAGTGAAGGGGCTTACACCGCTTTCTTT	CASSEGAYTAFF
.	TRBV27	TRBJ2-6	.	TGTGCCAGCAGTTTATCGAGGCAGGGGTCGGCTGGGGCCAACGTCCTGACTTTC	CASSLSRQGSAGANVLTF
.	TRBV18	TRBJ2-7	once	TGTGCCAGCTCACCACCCACACCCTCCTACGAGCAGTACTTC	CASSPPTPSYEQYF
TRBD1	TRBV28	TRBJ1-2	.	TGTGCCAGCACCGTATGGACAGGGGGCAGCTATGGCTACACCTTC	CASTVWTGGSYGYTF
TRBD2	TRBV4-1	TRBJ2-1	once	TGCGCCAGCAGCACACGGACGGGACTAGCGGGAGTTGATGAGCAGTTCTTC	CASSTRTGLAGVDEQFF
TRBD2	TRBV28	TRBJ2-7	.	TGTGCCAGCAGTTTGGTTCTAGCGGGGGTTGAGCAGTACTTC	CASSLVLAGVEQYF
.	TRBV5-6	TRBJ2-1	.	TGTGCCAGCACGGGACTTGGAAACAATGAGCAGTTCTTC	CASTGLGNNEQFF
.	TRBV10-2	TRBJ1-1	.	TGCGCCAGTACCCGGGACGGGGGGGGTGAAGCTTTCTTT	CASTRDGGGEAFF
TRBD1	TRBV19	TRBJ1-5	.	TGTGCCAGTAGTACCCCGGACAGGGGGAATCAGCCCCAGCATTTT	CASSTPDRGNQPQHF
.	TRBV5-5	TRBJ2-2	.	TGTGCCAGCAGCTCAGGGCTCGTCAGCACCGGGGAGCTGTTTTTT	CASSSGLVSTGELFF
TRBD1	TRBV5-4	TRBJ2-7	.	TGTGCCAGCAGCTTGATTGCTGGGACAGGCGCATACGAGCAGTACTTC	CASSLIAGTGAYEQYF
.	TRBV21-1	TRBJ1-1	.	TGTGCCAGCAGCAGCCCATCGAAAGGGGTGGACACTGAAGCTTTCTTT	CASSSPSKGVDTEAFF
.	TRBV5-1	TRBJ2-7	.	TGCGCCAGCAGCTTGGGGGCCCCCTCCTACGAGCAGTACTTC	CASSLGAPSYEQYF
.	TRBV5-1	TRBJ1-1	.	TGCGCCACTGCGGATGGGCACAACACTGAAGCTTTCTTT	CATADGHNTEAFF
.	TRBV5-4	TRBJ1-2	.	TGTGCCAGCAGCCTGGAGGGTGGGGTTGGCACCTTC	CASSLEGGVGTF
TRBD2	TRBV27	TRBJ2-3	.	TGTGCCAGCAGCACTCAAGCGGGAACTAGCACAGATACGCAGTATTTT	CASSTQAGTSTDTQYF
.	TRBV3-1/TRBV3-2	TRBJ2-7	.	TGTGCCAGCAGCCCCAGAAGCGGGTTAGCGTGGTACTTC	CASSPRSGLAWYF
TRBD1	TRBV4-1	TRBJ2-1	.	TGCGCCAGCAGCCAAGATGGGGACAGCTCAGCCCTGTGGGCTTACAATGAGCAGTTCTTC	CASSQDGDSSALWAYNEQFF
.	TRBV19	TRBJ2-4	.	TGTGCCAGTAGTACACAGGGACCCAAAAACATTCAGTACTTC	CASSTQGPKNIQYF
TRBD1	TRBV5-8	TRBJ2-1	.	TGTGCCAGCAGCAAGGGACAGGGGAGGAATGAGCAGTTCTTC	CASSKGQGRNEQFF
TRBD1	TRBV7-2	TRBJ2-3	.	TGTGCCAGCAGCTTAGTGGGACAGGTCACAGATACGCAGTATTTT	CASSLVGQVTDTQYF
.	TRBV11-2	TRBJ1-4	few	TGTGCCAGCAGCTTCGCTCCGCGGGAAAAACTGTTTTTT	CASSFAPREKLFF
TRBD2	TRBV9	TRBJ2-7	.	TGTGCCAGCAGCCCCACCTCCCGGGGGGTCCGCTCCGAGCAGTACTTC	CASSPTSRGVRSEQYF
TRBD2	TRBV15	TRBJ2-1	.	TGTGCCACCAGCAGAGTAGGAGCGGGAGGGAGGGATGAGCAGTTCTTC	CATSRVGAGGRDEQFF
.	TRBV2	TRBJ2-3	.	TGTGCCAGCCTAATTTTCCTGGGAGATACGCAGTATTTT	CASLIFLGDTQYF
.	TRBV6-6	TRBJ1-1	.	TGTGCCAGCAGTTACTCTACGAACACTGAAGCTTTCTTT	CASSYSTNTEAFF
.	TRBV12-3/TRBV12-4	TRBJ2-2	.	TGTGCCAGCAGATCACAGAACACCGGGGAGCTGTTTTTT	CASRSQNTGELFF
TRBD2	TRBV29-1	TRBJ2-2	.	TGCAGCGCCGGGCGGGGGGCTAACACCGGGGAGCTGTTTTTT	CSAGRGANTGELFF
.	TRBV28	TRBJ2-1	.	TGTGCCAGCAGCCGGGGAGGCGGGGGCCACAATGAGCAGTTCTTC	CASSRGGGGHNEQFF
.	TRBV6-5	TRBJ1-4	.	TGTGCCAGCACGGCTACAACTAATGAAAAACTGTTTTTT	CASTATTNEKLFF
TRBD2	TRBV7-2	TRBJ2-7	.	TGTGCCAGCAGCTTAGGGACTAGCGGGTACTACGAGCAGTACTTC	CASSLGTSGYYEQYF
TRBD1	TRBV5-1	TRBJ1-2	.	TGCGCCAGCAGCCAGGGACAGGGGGTTGTTGACTATGGCTACACCTTC	CASSQGQGVVDYGYTF
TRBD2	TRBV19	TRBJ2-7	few	TGTGCCAGTAGTATAGGGCTAGCGGGAGGAGGAGAGCAGTACTTC	CASSIGLAGGGEQYF
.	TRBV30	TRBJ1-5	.	TGTGCCTGGGGAGGGGTAAATCAGCCCCAGCATTTT	CAWGGVNQPQHF
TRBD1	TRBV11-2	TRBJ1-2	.	TGTGCCAGCAGCTCGGGACAGGGGGCAGTCTATGGCTACACCTTC	CASSSGQGAVYGYTF
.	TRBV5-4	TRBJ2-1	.	TGTGCCAGCAGCTTGGATCCGGGGGGACAATACAATGAGCAGTTCTTC	CASSLDPGGQYNEQFF
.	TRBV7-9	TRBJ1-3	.	TGTGCCAGCAGCCAAGGGACATTCTCTGGAAACACCATATATTTT	CASSQGTFSGNTIYF
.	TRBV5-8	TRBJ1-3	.	TGTGCCAGCAGCTTTCCGGGGTACTCTGGAAACACCATATATTTT	CASSFPGYSGNTIYF
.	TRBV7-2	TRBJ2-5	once	TGTGCCAGCAGCTCATTCGGGAAGACCCAGTACTTC	CASSSFGKTQYF
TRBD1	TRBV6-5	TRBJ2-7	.	TGTGCCAGCAGTTACCTACAGGGGTCGGTCTACGAGCAGTACTTC	CASSYLQGSVYEQYF
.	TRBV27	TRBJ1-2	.	TGTGCCAGCAGTGGTTTGTTTTTGGACATCTATGGCTACACCTTC	CASSGLFLDIYGYTF
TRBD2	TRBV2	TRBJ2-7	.	TGTGCCAGCAGCCAATTGACTAGCGGGGGGACCTACGAGCAGTACTTC	CASSQLTSGGTYEQYF
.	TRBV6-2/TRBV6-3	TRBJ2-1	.	TGTGCCAGCAGTTACGACAGCTACAATGAGCAGTTCTTC	CASSYDSYNEQFF
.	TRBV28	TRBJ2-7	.	TGTGCCAGCAGTCCCCCGACAGGGAGGCCCTACGAGCAGTACTTC	CASSPPTGRPYEQYF
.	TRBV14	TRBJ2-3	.	TGTGCCAGCAGCCCAAGTAAGGGTGCAGATACGCAGTATTTT	CASSPSKGADTQYF
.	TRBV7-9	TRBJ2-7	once	TGTGCCAGCAGCCACCCTAGGAGCTCCTACGAGCAGTACTTC	CASSHPRSSYEQYF
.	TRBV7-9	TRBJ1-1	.	TGTGCCAGCAGCTCTATAAGTACGTTGGCTTTCTTT	CASSSISTLAFF